The clone carrying this TCR beta chain ranks as medium-sized. The sample originates from a study of T and B cells in COVID-19 patients. BIOMED2 TRB-A/B primer pools were used in multiplex TRB PCR. TCRdb fed the multiplex PCR reads into MiXCR, producing one record per CDR3 protein. The repertoire has 20,000 to 25,000 distinct CDR3 sequences, 25% to 35% of them found once; the top ten carry roughly 2.8%. CDR1 is LNHDA, CDR2 SQIVND, per germline (reference sequence). The junction had 11 bases not matched to a gene; V was cut back by 7 bases and J by 2 bases. CDR3 length equals 15 residues. Each TRB amplification used about 220-500 ng of genomic DNA from blood.

The clonotype was recovered from a human donor who had recovered from COVID-19. Sequencing was carried out using blood. V gene TRBV19 combines with J gene TRBJ2-7; 7 nucleotides agree with TRBD2. The CDR3 is CASTNRGDQPYEQYF. The CDR3 DNA reads TGTGCCAGTACCAACCGGGGGGACCAACCCTACGAGCAGTACTTC.